Shown below are 22 T cell receptor beta chains from a single sample sequenced in a study of response to subunit inactivated influenza vaccine. TCRdb re-called the RT-PCR reads through MiXCR, storing one row per CDR3 protein. The sample consists of hundreds of thousands of distinct CDR3 sequences, around 16% of them appearing once. This specimen was PBMCs from blood, taken roughly 12 days after vaccination. These receptors all stem from a man in his forties or fifties who received an inactivated influenza vaccine.

Only a few counts were recorded for this clonotype. The V call is TRBV20-1, the J call TRBJ2-1; TRBD2 matches at 7 bases. V shed 5 bases and J 8 bases; nucleotides not matched to a gene: 18. Germline CDR1 is DFQATT and CDR2 is SNEGSKA (reference sequence). The CDR3 has 16 residues. CDR3 in DNA: TGCAGTGCTGCCTCCCACCTAGCGGTCCTGCGCGATGAGCAGTTCTTC. As protein: CSAASHLAVLRDEQFF.

This clonotype came up a few times. V and J are TRBV4-1 and TRBJ1-5; tentatively, D is TRBD1 (6 bases). Germline values: CDR1 MGHRA, CDR2 YSYEKL. The CDR3 is made up of 17 amino acids. V lost 0 bases and J lost 6, with 18 bases in between. In nucleotides, the CDR3 is TGCGCCAGCAGCCAAGATACTCGGACAGATCTAAGTCAGCCCCAGCATTTT. It is translated as CASSQDTRTDLSQPQHF.

The rearrangement links TRBV6-1 to TRBJ2-1; weak D call: TRBD2 (7 bases). V lost 7 bases, J lost 0 bases, and 25 bases lay in between. Germline CDR1 reads MNHNS; CDR2 reads SASEGT. The CDR3 spans 19 residues. The CDR3 sequence: CASTGGRNFDSSSYNEQFF. The CDR3, as DNA: TGTGCCAGCACCGGGGGGCGGAACTTTGACTCCAGCTCCTACAATGAGCAGTTCTTC.

This clonotype was observed a handful of times. The chain carries TRBV7-9 and TRBJ2-1; 7 bases map to TRBD2. With 4 bases clipped from V and 5 bases from J, the junction kept 11 bases outside the gene matches. The CDR3 spans 16 residues. The germline V gene has CDR1 SEHNR and CDR2 FQNEAQ (reference sequence). CDR3 residues: CASSSQTSRSHNEQFF. CDR3 sequence (DNA): TGTGCCAGCAGCTCTCAGACTAGCAGGTCACACAATGAGCAGTTCTTC.

In its sample, this clonotype was seen many times. The gene calls are TRBV5-1 and TRBJ2-2; TRBD1 is a possible D gene (5 bases). The CDR3 has 15 amino acids. Trimming removed 3 bases from V and 6 bases from J, with 15 bases in between. The germline V gene encodes CDR1 SGHRS and CDR2 YFSETQ. This CDR3 is CASSWAIQVPGELFF. For the CDR3, the DNA is TGCGCCAGCAGCTGGGCGATACAGGTCCCCGGGGAGCTGTTTTTT.

This chain links TRBV27 with TRBJ2-1, with 7 bases lining up with TRBD1. Unmatched junction bases numbered 14, after V lost 6 bases and J lost 3 bases. This CDR3 spans 17 amino acids. CDR1 and CDR2 from the germline V gene are MNHEY and SMNVEV (reference sequence). The CDR3, as DNA: TGTGCCAGCAGCCCAGGGGGACGGCACCCGATCTACAATGAGCAGTTCTTC. Its protein product is CASSPGGRHPIYNEQFF.

The chain couples TRBV6-5 to TRBJ2-3; the D call may be TRBD1 or TRBD2 (5 bases each). V was shortened by 4 bases and J by 0 bases, with 14 bases between the two germline ends. CDR1 is MNHEY and CDR2 is SVGAGI in the germline V gene. CDR3 size: 16 residues. This CDR3 is CASSWERTRSTDTQYF. The CDR3 DNA reads TGTGCCAGCAGTTGGGAGAGGACACGTAGCACAGATACGCAGTATTTT.

This clonotype turned up a few times. The rearrangement links TRBV20-1 to TRBJ2-5, with TRBD2 identical over 8 bases. Germline-derived CDR1 and CDR2 are DFQATT and SNEGSKA (reference sequence). The CDR3 is made up of 15 amino acids. The junction had 3 bases not matched to a gene; V was cut back by 0 bases and J by 0 bases. The CDR3 DNA sequence: TGCAGTGCTAGAGATCTTAGCGGGAACCAAGAGACCCAGTACTTC. It translates to CSARDLSGNQETQYF.

This clonotype was seen repeatedly, ten times or more. V and J are TRBV6-5 and TRBJ2-3; the D gene is possibly TRBD1 (6 bases). This CDR3 has 15 residues. The V gene's germline CDR1 is MNHEY and CDR2 SVGAGI. V lost 0 bases to trimming and J lost 2 bases, with 9 bases between them. The CDR3 reads CASSYSGATTDTQYF. The CDR3 region has the DNA TGTGCCAGCAGTTACTCGGGGGCTACCACAGATACGCAGTATTTT.

V gene TRBV6-1 combines with J gene TRBJ2-5; 14 nucleotides line up with TRBD2. From germline, CDR1 is MNHNS and CDR2 SASEGT. The CDR3 extends over 17 amino acids. V was clipped by 6 bases and J by 4 bases; unmatched bases: 10. The CDR3 DNA sequence: TGTGCCAGCAGACCCTCAAAGACTAGCGGGAGGGGAGAGACCCAGTACTTC. Protein: CASRPSKTSGRGETQYF.

V gene TRBV29-1 combines with J gene TRBJ2-7, with 8 bases matching TRBD2. Germline CDR1 is SQVTM and CDR2 is ANQGSEA. The ends lost 4 bases at V and 4 bases at J; junction bases unmatched: 6. This CDR3 has 13 residues. CDR3 sequence reads: CSVVPGGQYEQYF. For the CDR3, the DNA is TGCAGCGTTGTCCCGGGAGGGCAGTACGAGCAGTACTTC.

This clonotype was counted a few times. This chain links TRBV7-2 with TRBJ2-1; a possible D gene is TRBD2 (7 bases). The V end was cut by 5 bases, the J end by 7 bases, with 18 bases between. In germline, CDR1 is SGHTA, CDR2 FQGNSA. CDR3 length: 15 residues. CDR3 loop: CASSPRGGQTNEQFF. CDR3 nucleotides: TGTGCCAGCAGCCCGAGGGGGGGGCAGACAAATGAGCAGTTCTTC.

This chain uses TRBV15 with TRBJ1-6; unclear D gene. Germline V gene sequence: CDR1 LNHNV, CDR2 YYDKDF (reference sequence). V lost 3 bases and J lost 6, with 9 bases in between. This CDR3 has 14 residues. CDR3 sequence reads: CATSSLGRNSPLHF. CDR3 nucleotide sequence: TGTGCCACCAGCAGTCTCGGCCGTAATTCACCCCTCCACTTT.

This clonotype has ten or more counts. This chain joins TRBV12-3 or TRBV12-4 and TRBJ2-7, with D unresolved. V lost 3 bases, J lost 0 bases, and 9 bases lay in between. The length of the CDR3 is 14 residues. As DNA, the CDR3 is TGTGCCAGCAGTTTTTCAGGAATCTCCTACGAGCAGTACTTC. Protein sequence: CASSFSGISYEQYF.

This clonotype was found a few times. The chain is built from TRBV20-1 and TRBJ2-7; 9 bases are shared with TRBD2. The CDR3 has 15 residues. Germline-derived CDR1 and CDR2 are DFQATT and SNEGSKA (reference sequence). The V gene end was trimmed by 3 bases and the J gene end by 1 base; junction bases not matched to a gene: 7. The CDR3 DNA is TGCAGTGCTAGGGGTGGACTAGCGTTATCCTACGAGCAGTACTTC. Translated, it gives CSARGGLALSYEQYF.

For this clonotype: This may be a read error, as it is one base from a much larger clone. CDR3 protein: CASCLAGYSYEQYF. DNA of the CDR3: TGTGCCAGCTGTTTAGCGGGATACTCCTACGAGCAGTACTTC. The V gene is TRBV12-3 or TRBV12-4, the J gene TRBJ2-7; TRBD2 matches at 8 bases. The CDR3 is 14 residues long.

This clonotype has a handful of counts. The V call is TRBV12-3 or TRBV12-4, the J call TRBJ2-1; unclear D gene. CDR3 size: 14 residues. The V end lost 5 bases, the J end lost 4 bases, and 12 bases lay between the germline ends. The CDR3 nucleotides are TGTGCCAGCAGTCCGATGGACCGATACAATGAGCAGTTCTTC. Encoded protein: CASSPMDRYNEQFF.

This chain links TRBV18 with TRBJ1-2, with D perhaps matching TRBD1 (6 bases). Germline V CDR1 and CDR2: KGHSH, LQKENI. The CDR3 contains 15 residues. V lost 0 bases to trimming and J lost 4 bases, with 12 bases between them. This CDR3 reads CASSPPSGAFYGYTF. The CDR3, as DNA: TGTGCCAGCTCACCACCGTCAGGGGCCTTCTATGGCTACACCTTC.

This clonotype occurred a few times. The chain couples TRBV20-1 to TRBJ2-5; 10 bases agree with TRBD2. The CDR3 covers 19 residues. The V and J ends lost 3 bases and 3 bases, in that order; junction bases with no gene match: 19. CDR1 DFQATT and CDR2 SNEGSKA come from the germline V gene (reference sequence). CDR3 bases: TGCAGTGCTAGCCCATTCCCGGCTAGCGGGAGTGGGATAGAAGAGACCCAGTACTTC. Amino acid sequence: CSASPFPASGSGIEETQYF.

This clonotype has just a few counts. The J gene is TRBJ1-6, the V gene TRBV10-3; 8 positions match TRBD1. Unmatched junction bases numbered 4, after V lost 7 bases and J lost 5 bases. Germline V CDR1 and CDR2: ENHRY, SYGVKD. The CDR3 has 14 residues. The CDR3 protein is CAIKGQGNNSPLHF. The CDR3 DNA reads as TGTGCCATCAAAGGACAGGGAAATAATTCACCCCTCCACTTT.

This clonotype was seen only a few times. This rearrangement joins TRBV3-1 to TRBJ2-2; D perhaps matches TRBD1 (5 bases). The germline V and J ends were trimmed by 2 bases and 1 base, with 14 bases remaining between them. The CDR3 consists of 17 residues. Germline CDR1 and CDR2: LGHDT and YNNKEL (reference sequence). In nucleotides, the CDR3 is TGTGCCAGCAGCCAACCCCTAAGCACAGGGAACACCGGGGAGCTGTTTTTT. Residues: CASSQPLSTGNTGELFF.

A few counts support this clonotype. The chain uses TRBV25-1 and TRBJ2-7; D gene unclear. The length of the CDR3 is 13 residues. The V gene's germline CDR1 is MGHDK and CDR2 SYGVNS. Deletions cut 3 bases from V and 3 bases from J, with 9 bases between. CDR3: CASSDITGYEQYF. The DNA of the CDR3 is TGTGCCAGCAGTGACATCACGGGCTACGAGCAGTACTTC.